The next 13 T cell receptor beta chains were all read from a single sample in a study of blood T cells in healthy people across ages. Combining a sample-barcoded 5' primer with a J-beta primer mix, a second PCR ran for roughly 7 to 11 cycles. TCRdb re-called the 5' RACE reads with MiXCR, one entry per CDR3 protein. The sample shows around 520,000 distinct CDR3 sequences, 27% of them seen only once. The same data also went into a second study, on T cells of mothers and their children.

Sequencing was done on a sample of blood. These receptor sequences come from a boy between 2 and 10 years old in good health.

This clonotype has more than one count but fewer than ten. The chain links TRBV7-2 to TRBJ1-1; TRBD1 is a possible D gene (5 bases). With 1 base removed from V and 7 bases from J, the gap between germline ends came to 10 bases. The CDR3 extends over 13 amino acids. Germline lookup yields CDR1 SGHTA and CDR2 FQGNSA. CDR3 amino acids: CASSLEQAFEAFF. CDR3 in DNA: TGTGCCAGCAGCTTAGAACAGGCCTTTGAAGCTTTCTTT. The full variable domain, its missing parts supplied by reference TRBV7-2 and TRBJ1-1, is GAGVSQSPSNKVTEKGKDVELRCDPISGHTALYWYRQSLGQGLEFLIYFQGNSAPDKSGLPSDRFSAERTGGSVSTLTIQRTQQEDSAVYLCASSLEQAFEAFFGQGTRLTVV.

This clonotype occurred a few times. CDR3 DNA sequence: TGTGCCAGCAGCGAGGCCGGGACTACCGCACGTTATGAGCAGTTCTTC. This codes for CASSEAGTTARYEQFF. This chain uses TRBV5-4 with TRBJ2-1, with 7 bases lining up with TRBD2. Germline values: CDR1 SGHNT, CDR2 YYREEE (reference sequence). The CDR3 is 16 residues long. With 4 bases clipped from V and 8 bases from J, the junction kept 15 bases outside the gene matches.

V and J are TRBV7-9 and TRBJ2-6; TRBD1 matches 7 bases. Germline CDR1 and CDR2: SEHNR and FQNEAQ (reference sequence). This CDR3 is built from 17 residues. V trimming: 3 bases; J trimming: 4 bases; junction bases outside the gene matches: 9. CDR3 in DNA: TGTGCCAGCAGCTTGTCTAACCAGGGGGACGGGGCCAACGTCCTGACTTTC. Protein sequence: CASSLSNQGDGANVLTF.

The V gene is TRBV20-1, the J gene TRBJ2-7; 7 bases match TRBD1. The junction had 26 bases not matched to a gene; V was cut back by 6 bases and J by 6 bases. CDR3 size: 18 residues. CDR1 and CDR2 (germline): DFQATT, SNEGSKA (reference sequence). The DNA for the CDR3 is TGCAGTGCGGAACCAGGGGGACAGCTTAACCTTGGGTTCCGCGAGCAGTACTTC. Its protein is CSAEPGGQLNLGFREQYF.

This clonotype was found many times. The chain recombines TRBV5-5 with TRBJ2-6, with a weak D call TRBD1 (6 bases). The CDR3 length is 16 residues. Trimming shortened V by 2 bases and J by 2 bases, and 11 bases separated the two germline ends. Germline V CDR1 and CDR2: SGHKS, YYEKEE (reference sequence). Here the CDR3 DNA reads TGTGCCAGCAGCTTAGGAACAGGGACTGGGGCCAACGTCCTGACTTTC. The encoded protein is CASSLGTGTGANVLTF.

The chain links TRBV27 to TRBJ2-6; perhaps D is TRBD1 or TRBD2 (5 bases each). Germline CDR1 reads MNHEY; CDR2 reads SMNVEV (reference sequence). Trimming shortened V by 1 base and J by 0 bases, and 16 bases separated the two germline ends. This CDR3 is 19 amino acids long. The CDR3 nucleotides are TGTGCCAGCAGTTTATGGGGACGAGACAGCCTCTCTGGGGCCAACGTCCTGACTTTC. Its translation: CASSLWGRDSLSGANVLTF.

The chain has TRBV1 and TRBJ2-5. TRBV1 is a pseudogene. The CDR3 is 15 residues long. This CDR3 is CTSSQRAADQETQYF. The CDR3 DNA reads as TGCACCAGCAGCCAGAGAGCCGCGGACCAAGAGACCCAGTACTTC.

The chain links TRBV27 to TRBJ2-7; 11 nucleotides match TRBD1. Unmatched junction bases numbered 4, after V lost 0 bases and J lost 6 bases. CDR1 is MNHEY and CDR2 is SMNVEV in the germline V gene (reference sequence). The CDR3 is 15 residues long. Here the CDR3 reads CASSLSGTGGSEQYF. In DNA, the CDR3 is TGTGCCAGCAGTTTATCCGGGACAGGGGGTTCCGAGCAGTACTTC.

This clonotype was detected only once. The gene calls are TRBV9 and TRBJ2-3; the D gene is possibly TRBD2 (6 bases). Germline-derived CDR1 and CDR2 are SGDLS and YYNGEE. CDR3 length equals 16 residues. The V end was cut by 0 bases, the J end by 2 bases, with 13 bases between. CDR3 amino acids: CASSVDGGATTDTQYF. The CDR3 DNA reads TGTGCCAGCAGCGTAGACGGGGGTGCAACCACAGATACGCAGTATTTT.

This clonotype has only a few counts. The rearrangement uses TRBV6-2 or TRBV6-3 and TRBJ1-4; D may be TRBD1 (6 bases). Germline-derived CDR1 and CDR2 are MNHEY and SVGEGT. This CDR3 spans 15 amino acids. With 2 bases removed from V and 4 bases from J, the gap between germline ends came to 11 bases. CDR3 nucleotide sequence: TGTGCCAGCAGTTACCGACAGGTCCTTAATGAAAAACTGTTTTTT. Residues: CASSYRQVLNEKLFF.

CDR3 nucleotides: TGCGCCAGCAGCTTGGAGGCCGAGACGCGGCCCCAGCATTTT. It codes for CASSLEAETRPQHF. J is TRBJ1-5 and V is TRBV5-1; D remains unclear. Looked up from germline, CDR1 is SGHRS and CDR2 is YFSETQ. The length of the CDR3 is 14 residues. V lost 0 bases to trimming and J lost 9 bases, with 13 bases between them. Full variable domain (rest looked up from reference TRBV5-1 and TRBJ1-5): KAGVTQTPRYLIKTRGQQVTLSCSPISGHRSVSWYQQTPGQGLQFLFEYFSETQRNKGNFPGRFSGRQFSNSRSEMNVSTLELGDSALYLCASSLEAETRPQHFGDGTRLSIL.

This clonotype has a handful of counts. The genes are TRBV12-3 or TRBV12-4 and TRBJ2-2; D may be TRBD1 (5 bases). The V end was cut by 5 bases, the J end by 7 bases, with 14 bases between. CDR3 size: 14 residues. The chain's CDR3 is CASSKGLGGGELFF. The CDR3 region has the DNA TGTGCCAGCAGTAAGGGGCTTGGCGGCGGGGAGCTGTTTTTT.

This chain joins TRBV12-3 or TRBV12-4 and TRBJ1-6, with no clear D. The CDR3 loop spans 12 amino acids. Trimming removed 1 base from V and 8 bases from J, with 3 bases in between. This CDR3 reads CASSLVHSPLHF. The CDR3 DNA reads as TGTGCCAGCAGTTTAGTGCATTCACCCCTCCACTTT.